Each of the 2 T cell receptor beta chains below was sequenced from the same sample in a study of tumor-infiltrating lymphocytes in oesophageal squamous cell carcinoma. One entry per CDR3 protein results from TCRdb running MiXCR on the PCR reads. The sample contains 15,000 to 20,000 distinct CDR3 sequences, around two fifths of which appear only once. Sequenced sample: esophageal tumor tissue. Receptors were obtained from a male donor with esophageal squamous cell carcinoma.

This clonotype was counted at least ten times. The V call is TRBV5-6, the J call TRBJ1-1; no definite D call. The germline gives CDR1 SGHDT, CDR2 YYEEEE. The V end was cut by 2 bases, the J end by 8 bases, with 10 bases between. This CDR3 is 12 amino acids long. The CDR3 spells CASSFRAAEAFF. CDR3 DNA: TGTGCCAGCAGCTTTAGGGCTGCCGAAGCTTTCTTT.

This clonotype was seen only a few times. A read error may explain this, as a much larger clone is one base away. For the CDR3, the DNA is TGTGCCAGCAGTTTCGCCCGGACTAGCGGGGGGGGGGGCACAGATACGCAGTATTTT. As protein: CASSFARTSGGGGTDTQYF. The V call is TRBV12-3 or TRBV12-4, the J call TRBJ2-3; 15 bases are a match to TRBD2. J lost 1 base, V lost 3 bases, and 8 bases had no gene match. This CDR3 region has 19 residues.